This note documents a single T cell receptor (beta chain) sequence. The CDR3 loop spans 12 amino acids. The J segment lost 9 bases and the V segment lost 1 base, leaving 4 bases of the junction unmatched. Germline V gene sequence: CDR1 GTSNPN, CDR2 SVGIG (reference sequence). Reverse transcription of all isolated RNA meant that expressed TCRB transcripts were sequenced. Clones were sequenced by immunoSEQ multiplex PCR, and TCRdb holds only the in-frame ones, with some missing. The sample has 300,000 to 400,000 clones, 9.5% to 12% seen once. This specimen comes from a study of beta chain features in type 1 diabetes.

This rearrangement joins TRBV30 to TRBJ1-2; TRBD1 aligns across 8 bases. The sample taken for sequencing was naive CD4+ T cells from blood. This TCR derives from a young woman in good health. This CDR3 is CAWSARQGRYTF. The CDR3 region has the DNA TGTGCCTGGAGTGCCCGACAGGGGCGCTACACCTTC.